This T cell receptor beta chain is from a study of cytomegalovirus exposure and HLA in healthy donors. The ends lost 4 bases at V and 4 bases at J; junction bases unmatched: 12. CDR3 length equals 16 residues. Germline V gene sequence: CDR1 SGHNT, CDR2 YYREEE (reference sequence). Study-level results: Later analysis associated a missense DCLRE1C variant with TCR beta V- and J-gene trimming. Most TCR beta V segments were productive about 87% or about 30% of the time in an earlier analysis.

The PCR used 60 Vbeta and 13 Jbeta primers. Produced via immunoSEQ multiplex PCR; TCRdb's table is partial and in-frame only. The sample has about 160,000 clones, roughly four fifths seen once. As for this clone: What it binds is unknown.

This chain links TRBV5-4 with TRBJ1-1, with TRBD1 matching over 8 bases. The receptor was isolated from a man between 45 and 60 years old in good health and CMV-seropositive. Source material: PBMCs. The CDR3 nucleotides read TGTGCCAGCAGCCCAGACAGGGGAATGGGAGGCACTGAAGCTTTCTTT. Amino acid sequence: CASSPDRGMGGTEAFF.